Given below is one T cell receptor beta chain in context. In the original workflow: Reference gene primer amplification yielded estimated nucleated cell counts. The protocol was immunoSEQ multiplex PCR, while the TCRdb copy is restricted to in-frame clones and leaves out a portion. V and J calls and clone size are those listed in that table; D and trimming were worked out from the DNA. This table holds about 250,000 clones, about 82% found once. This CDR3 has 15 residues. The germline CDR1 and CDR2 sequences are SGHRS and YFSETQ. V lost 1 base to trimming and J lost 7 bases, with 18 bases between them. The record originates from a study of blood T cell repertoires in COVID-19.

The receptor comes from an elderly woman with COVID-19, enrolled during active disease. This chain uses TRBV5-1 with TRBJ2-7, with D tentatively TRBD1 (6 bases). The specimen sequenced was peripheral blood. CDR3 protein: CASSLSGRGSDEQYF. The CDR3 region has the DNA TGCGCCAGCAGCTTGTCAGGCAGGGGCTCTGATGAGCAGTACTTC.